The clone carrying this T cell receptor (beta chain) was counted only a few times. Its antigen is still unknown. General study findings and limits: In terms of TCR gene usage, tumor memory CD4+ T cells clustered together with blood and lymph node memory CD4+ cells, as well as with lymph node naive CD4+ cells.

Trimming cost V 3 bases and J 5 bases, with 14 bases left between them. This CDR3 comprises 14 residues. CDR1 is KGHSH, CDR2 LQKENI, per germline. Constant-region reverse primers amplified full-length variable regions, followed by semi-nested Nested Universal Primer A PCR. Via MiXCR, TCRdb re-called the 5' RACE reads, giving one row per CDR3 protein. The profile shows about 47,000 distinct CDR3 sequences, 25% to 35% of them singletons. The chain has TRBV18 and TRBJ2-7; D is possibly TRBD2 (6 bases). The sample comprised naive CD4+ T cells sorted from blood. Subset noted: naive CD4+ T cells, CD4+CD45RA+CD25-. This TCR was sampled from a female donor with breast cancer. In DNA, the CDR3 is TGTGCCAGCTCACCCGGGAGTAAGTCCCACGAGCAGTACTTC. This encodes CASSPGSKSHEQYF. Based on the CDR3 plus reference TRBV18 and TRBJ2-7, the full variable domain is NAGVMQNPRHLVRRRGQEARLRCSPMKGHSHVYWYRQLPEEGLKFMVYLQKENIIDESGMPKERFSAEFPKEGPSILRIQQVVRGDSAAYFCASSPGSKSHEQYFGPGTRLTVT.